A selection of T cell receptor beta chains follows, all from one sample in a study of response to subunit inactivated influenza vaccine. TCRdb processed the RT-PCR reads anew with MiXCR; each CDR3 protein has one entry. The data show some 570,000 distinct CDR3 sequences, with approximately 10% seen just once and approximately 9.9% held by the top ten. These data also formed part of another study, on T cells expressing NK-cell markers.

Sequencing was performed on PBMCs from blood, taken on the day of vaccination. These receptors were collected from a middle-aged man who received an inactivated influenza vaccine. Each CDR3 is given with its conserved first and last residue. Clone size is given for some rows only: seen once, a few or many times, or a class if the clone is expanded.

>TRBV7-2|-|TRBJ2-1
CASSPTLATGLYNEQFF
>TRBV10-3|-|TRBJ2-5
CAIQGTGQETQYF
>TRBV12-3/TRBV12-4|few|TRBJ1-5
CASSQNKRQPQHF
>TRBV18|-|TRBJ2-7
CASSPPNAGKTDEQYF
>TRBV6-1|few|TRBJ2-1
CASSKTSGRLLRGYNEQFF
>TRBV5-1|-|TRBJ2-7
CASSPTGAYDGQYF
>TRBV18|many|TRBJ2-7
CASSPSAGVYEQYF
>TRBV7-2|-|TRBJ2-1
CASSLGTGSWNEQFF
>TRBV5-5|many|TRBJ2-2
CASSLVSGRAGELFF
>TRBV20-1|few|TRBJ1-1
CSALWTTTEAFF
>TRBV7-2|many|TRBJ1-2
CASSLGQGMGGYTF
>TRBV5-1|few|TRBJ1-1
CASGQGGFEAFF
>TRBV29-1|-|TRBJ2-7
CSATALAGPREQYF
>TRBV4-3|-|TRBJ2-1
CASSQDPLAGVGDEQFF
>TRBV28|few|TRBJ1-2
CATKTGRASAF
>TRBV9|few|TRBJ2-2
CASSVAYQGLNTGELFF
>TRBV5-5|-|TRBJ1-4
CASSPPGTGLKKLFF
>TRBV15|many|TRBJ2-3
CATSRGTGLSTDTQYF
>TRBV7-3|-|TRBJ2-5
CASSAGLAGDPKTQYF
>TRBV12-3/TRBV12-4|-|TRBJ2-5
CASRQDAEETQYF
>TRBV6-2/TRBV6-3|many|TRBJ2-3
CASSHSGSGTDTQYF
>TRBV15|-|TRBJ1-5
CATSRDLRSQPQHF
>TRBV29-1|-|TRBJ2-7
CSVGRQGLWEQYF
>TRBV7-8|-|TRBJ2-7
CASSLDWTVSYEQYF
>TRBV7-2|-|TRBJ1-2
CASSAGGQGTSYGYTF
>TRBV29-1|-|TRBJ2-7
CSVERGHNEQYF
>TRBV28|few|TRBJ2-4
CASSPPTGLAKNIQYF
>TRBV2|-|TRBJ1-1
CASSVAAGAEAFF
>TRBV12-3/TRBV12-4|many|TRBJ2-3
CASSTPSAKDTQYF
>TRBV7-8|few|TRBJ2-5
CASRLRHRDDQYF
>TRBV3-1|few|TRBJ2-1
CASSQDAVGEQFF
>TRBV12-3/TRBV12-4|few|TRBJ2-1
CASSGDRGLYNEQFF
>TRBV18|-|TRBJ1-2
CASSPPTNYGYTF
>TRBV9|few|TRBJ2-7
CASSPGTGGGVQYF
>TRBV10-3|few|TRBJ2-3
CAITAEGTDTQYF
>TRBV2|-|TRBJ1-1
CASSATTGASTEAFF
>TRBV4-3|-|TRBJ1-6
CASSQDGSVRNLPLHF
>TRBV12-3/TRBV12-4|-|TRBJ2-1
CASRPSTGWNEQFF